This T cell receptor (beta chain) was sequenced for a study of shared clonotypes between healthy human individuals. Clones were sequenced by immunoSEQ multiplex PCR, and TCRdb holds only the in-frame ones, with some missing. The repertoire holds 1.5 million to 2.5 million clones, with roughly 94% as singletons. The CDR3 loop spans 13 amino acids. Germline CDR1 reads MNHEY; CDR2 reads SVGAGI. Trimming shortened V by 6 bases and J by 0 bases, and 8 bases separated the two germline ends. Positively selected for CCR7, the CD45RO-negative cells used as naive CD8 cells excluded terminally differentiated effector memory CD45RA+ cells.

This chain connects TRBV6-5 to TRBJ1-1, with no clear D. The clonotype comes from a man younger than 35 in good health. The sample consisted of naive CD8+ T cells sorted from blood. The CDR3 region is CASRVSMNTEAFF. The CDR3 nucleotides are TGTGCCAGCAGGGTTTCCATGAACACTGAAGCTTTCTTT.